Each of the 14 T cell receptor beta chains below was sequenced from the same sample in a study of shared clonotypes between healthy human individuals. Only in-frame clones appear in the TCRdb table, and some are missing; sequencing was by immunoSEQ multiplex PCR. This sample carries over a million clones, about four fifths of them seen once, and the ten largest clones take 0.55% to 0.7%. Specimen: memory CD4+ T cells from PBMCs. Documented subset: CD45RA-negative fraction. These receptors all come from a man aged 18 to 29 in good health. Some clones in this sample may be carry-over from other donors' samples.

The chain uses TRBV30 and TRBJ1-3; no reliable D call. CDR1 and CDR2 (germline): GTSNPN, SVGIG (reference sequence). The CDR3 sequence is 15 residues long. V lost 2 bases and J 0 bases, leaving 11 bases between the germline ends. This CDR3 reads CAWSLYTSSGNTIYF. CDR3 DNA: TGTGCCTGGAGTCTCTACACGTCCTCTGGAAACACCATATATTTT.

V is TRBV29-1 and J is TRBJ2-1; tentative D call: TRBD2 (5 bases). Germline V gene lookup returns CDR1 SQVTM and CDR2 ANQGSEA. V was pared by 6 bases and J by 3 bases, with 9 bases between. The CDR3 length is 12 residues. The chain's CDR3 is CSVHTSYNEQFF. DNA of the CDR3: TGCAGCGTACACACTAGCTACAATGAGCAGTTCTTC.

The chain carries TRBV19 and TRBJ1-5; the match to TRBD1 covers 7 bases. This CDR3 contains 16 residues. Losses at the gene ends were 5 bases for V and 4 bases for J; bases not matched to a gene: 11. Germline loops: CDR1 LNHDA, CDR2 SQIVND (reference sequence). This CDR3 reads CASSSSPGGGNQPQHF. The CDR3 nucleotides read TGTGCCAGTAGTTCCTCCCCAGGGGGTGGGAATCAGCCCCAGCATTTT.

The rearrangement links TRBV20-1 to TRBJ1-2; possibly TRBD1 for D (6 bases). Trimming removed 6 bases from V and 10 bases from J, with 15 bases in between. The CDR3 length is 11 residues. Looked up from germline, CDR1 is DFQATT and CDR2 is SNEGSKA (reference sequence). CDR3 sequence (DNA): TGCAGTGCGAGGGGGGGCAGGGACTACACCTTC. Translating it yields CSARGGRDYTF.

This clone showed up just a few times. V and J are TRBV7-2 and TRBJ2-3, with 7 bases aligning to TRBD1. The CDR3 has 14 residues. Looked up from germline, CDR1 is SGHTA and CDR2 is FQGNSA. J was trimmed by 5 bases and V by 3 bases; bases with no gene match: 5. CDR3 in DNA: TGTGCCAGCAGCTTCGGGACAGCTAAAGATACGCAGTATTTT. Translating gives CASSFGTAKDTQYF. Complete variable domain (other parts from reference TRBV7-2 and TRBJ2-3): GAGVSQSPSNKVTEKGKDVELRCDPISGHTALYWYRQSLGQGLEFLIYFQGNSAPDKSGLPSDRFSAERTGGSVSTLTIQRTQQEDSAVYLCASSFGTAKDTQYFGPGTRLTVL.

The CDR3 protein is CASSLRDSNQPQHF. In DNA, the CDR3 is TGTGCCAGCAGCTTACGAGATAGCAATCAGCCCCAGCATTTT. This rearrangement joins TRBV7-2 to TRBJ1-5; D call uncertain. Germline V CDR1 and CDR2: SGHTA, FQGNSA. The V end lost 2 bases, the J end lost 0 bases, and 5 bases lay between the germline ends. This CDR3 comprises 14 residues.

This sequence joins TRBV11-1 and TRBJ2-5, with TRBD2 matching over 8 bases. This CDR3 is built from 13 residues. Losses at the gene ends were 8 bases for V and 5 bases for J; bases not matched to a gene: 7. Germline V gene sequence: CDR1 SGHAT, CDR2 FQDESV (reference sequence). As DNA, the CDR3 is TGTGCCAGCGGAGGAGCGGGAGTGGAGACCCAGTACTTC. This sequence encodes CASGGAGVETQYF.

V and J are TRBV7-2 and TRBJ1-1, with D maybe TRBD1 (5 bases). CDR1 SGHTA and CDR2 FQGNSA come from the germline V gene. This CDR3 is 15 amino acids long. Trimming pared 5 bases from V and 4 bases from J, leaving 17 bases between. DNA of the CDR3: TGTGCCAGCAGCGGGTCCCGAGGAGGGACCACTGAAGCTTTCTTT. Translation gives CASSGSRGGTTEAFF.

This chain uses TRBV2 with TRBJ2-7, with 7 bases aligning to TRBD2. V trimming: 4 bases; J trimming: 1 base; junction bases outside the gene matches: 13. The CDR3 is 17 amino acids. Per the germline V gene, CDR1 is SNHLY and CDR2 is FYNNEI. Here the CDR3 DNA reads TGTGCCAGCAGTGCCAATGGTGGGGCTAGCGGTTCCTACGAGCAGTACTTC. Its protein product is CASSANGGASGSYEQYF.

The chain links TRBV7-9 to TRBJ2-2, with D perhaps matching TRBD1 (6 bases). The CDR3 contains 17 residues. Germline assignment: CDR1 SEHNR and CDR2 FQNEAQ (reference sequence). V was pared by 5 bases and J by 5 bases, with 21 bases between. CDR3 nucleotides: TGTGCCAGCAGCCCTCAACTTAAGGGGGAGAGGACCGGGGAGCTGTTTTTT. Protein sequence: CASSPQLKGERTGELFF.

The chain joins TRBV6-1 to TRBJ2-7, with 7 bases matching TRBD2. J was trimmed by 6 bases and V by 5 bases; bases with no gene match: 10. This CDR3 is built from 14 residues. Germline loops: CDR1 MNHNS, CDR2 SASEGT. CDR3 nucleotide sequence: TGTGCCAGCAGTTTTTCCAGCGGGAAGGGCGAGCAGTACTTC. It translates to CASSFSSGKGEQYF.

Points on this clone: This may come from a read error, since a much larger clone is one base off. In the same sample, other DNA sequences code for this CDR3. The V call is TRBV27, the J call TRBJ2-5; D is undetermined. V lost 2 bases to trimming and J lost 5 bases, with 3 bases between them. CDR3 size: 11 residues. Germline V gives CDR1 MNHEY, CDR2 SMNVEV (reference sequence). Here the CDR3 reads CASSLGETQYF. The DNA of the CDR3 is TGTGCCAGCAGTTTAGGGGAGACCCAGTACTTC.

This clone was counted ten times or more. This chain links TRBV19 with TRBJ2-1, with D possibly TRBD2 on 5 matching bases. The CDR3 totals 17 residues. V was shortened by 6 bases and J by 8 bases, with 26 bases between the two germline ends. Germline lookup yields CDR1 LNHDA and CDR2 SQIVND (reference sequence). The CDR3 reads CASRTSGVGLAADEQFF. CDR3 DNA: TGTGCCAGTAGGACATCAGGAGTCGGGCTAGCCGCCGATGAGCAGTTCTTC.

This sequence joins TRBV5-1 and TRBJ1-2; D is uncertain. Germline-derived CDR1 and CDR2 are SGHRS and YFSETQ. Trimming took off 1 base at V and 8 bases at J, with 12 bases between the two ends. The CDR3 is 13 residues long. In DNA, the CDR3 is TGCGCCAGCAGCTTGAGCCCCCTGGTCGGCTACACCTTC. It is translated as CASSLSPLVGYTF.